This passage covers 6 T cell receptor beta chains from one sample sequenced in a study of T-cell reconstitution after alpha-beta-depleted transplantation in children. Researchers prepared the TCRbeta library using unique molecular identifiers, the study reports. A single record per CDR3 protein comes from TCRdb applying MiXCR to the PCR reads. The repertoire holds approximately 490,000 distinct CDR3 sequences, with around an eighth as singletons. Sequencing used PBMCs from the stem cell graft donor, obtained from the stem cell graft. The receptors stem from a human donor who donated a stem cell graft to a child with combined immunodeficiency.

The V and J genes are TRBV29-1 and TRBJ2-1; 8 nucleotides line up with TRBD2. Looked up from germline, CDR1 is SQVTM and CDR2 is ANQGSEA. The CDR3 length is 17 residues. The trim removed 4 bases at V and 0 bases at J, leaving 11 bases unmatched. The DNA of the CDR3 is TGCAGCGTTGGAGGGGGAAAGCGGGGGAGCTCCTACAATGAGCAGTTCTTC. It yields the protein CSVGGGKRGSSYNEQFF.

The chain couples TRBV9 to TRBJ2-5; TRBD2 is a possible D gene (5 bases). CDR3 length: 15 residues. Germline loops: CDR1 SGDLS, CDR2 YYNGEE. V dropped 0 bases and J dropped 4 bases, with 13 bases sitting between them. CDR3 nucleotides: TGTGCCAGCAGCGTAGGCGGAGGCACCCTAGAGACCCAGTACTTC. Translated, it gives CASSVGGGTLETQYF. Together with reference TRBV9 and TRBJ2-5, the CDR3 gives the full variable domain: DSGVTQTPKHLITATGQRVTLRCSPRSGDLSVYWYQQSLDQGLQFLIQYYNGEERAKGNILERFSAQQFPDLHSELNLSSLELGDSALYFCASSVGGGTLETQYFGPGTRLLVL.

This clonotype was counted at least ten times. The chain joins TRBV10-3 to TRBJ1-5, with TRBD1 matching 10 bases. The germline V gene has CDR1 ENHRY and CDR2 SYGVKD. This CDR3 is built from 16 residues. The trim removed 3 bases at V and 2 bases at J, leaving 4 bases unmatched. The CDR3 loop reads CAISDGDRGGNQPQHF. In DNA form, the CDR3 reads TGTGCCATCAGTGACGGGGACAGGGGAGGCAATCAGCCCCAGCATTTT.

This clonotype was seen more than once but under ten times. The chain joins TRBV5-1 to TRBJ2-1; D ambiguous. The CDR3 consists of 15 residues. CDR1 is SGHRS, CDR2 YFSETQ, per germline. V lost 2 bases and J 5 bases, leaving 14 bases between the germline ends. CDR3 in DNA: TGCGCCAGCAGCTTAGTCCGTTTTGAGAACAATGAGCAGTTCTTC. Its translation: CASSLVRFENNEQFF.

The genes are TRBV5-5 and TRBJ2-1; the match to TRBD2 covers 9 bases. The CDR3 totals 16 residues. The germline CDR1 and CDR2 sequences are SGHKS and YYEKEE (reference sequence). J gave up 2 bases and V 4 bases, and 7 bases lay outside the gene matches. CDR3 DNA sequence: TGTGCCAGCAGCGAACGACTAGCGGTAACCTACAATGAGCAGTTCTTC. This translates into CASSERLAVTYNEQFF.

This sequence joins TRBV6-1 and TRBJ2-3, with 13 nucleotides matching TRBD2. Per the germline V gene, CDR1 is MNHNS and CDR2 is SASEGT. V shed 6 bases and J 1 base; nucleotides not matched to a gene: 13. This CDR3 contains 19 residues. In nucleotides, the CDR3 is TGTGCCAGCAGGCCCGGACTAGCGGGGGCCTCACCCCGCACAGATACGCAGTATTTT. Translating gives CASRPGLAGASPRTDTQYF.